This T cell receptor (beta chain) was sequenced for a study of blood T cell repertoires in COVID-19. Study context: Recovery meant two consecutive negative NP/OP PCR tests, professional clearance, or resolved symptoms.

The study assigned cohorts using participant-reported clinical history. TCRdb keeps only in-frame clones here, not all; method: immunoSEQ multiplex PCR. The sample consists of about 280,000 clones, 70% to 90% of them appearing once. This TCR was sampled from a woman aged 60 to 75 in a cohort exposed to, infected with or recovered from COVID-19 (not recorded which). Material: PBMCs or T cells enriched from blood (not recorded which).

CDR3 protein: CASRGGSGTDTQYF. CDR3 DNA sequence: TGTGCCAGCAGGGGTGGGAGTGGTACAGATACGCAGTATTTT. J is TRBJ2-3 and V is TRBV2; maybe TRBD2 (5 bases). This CDR3 region has 14 residues. Trimming shortened V by 6 bases and J by 3 bases, and 13 bases separated the two germline ends. The germline CDR1 and CDR2 sequences are SNHLY and FYNNEI.